Listed below are T cell receptor beta chains from one sample, sequenced in a study of shared clonotypes between healthy human individuals. Repertoires were generated with immunoSEQ multiplex PCR, while TCRdb's copy carries only in-frame clones and drops some. The repertoire consists of a few million clones, with roughly 90% occurring once and the leading ten covering 0.3% to 0.4%. The sequenced sample consisted of naive CD4+ T cells from PBMCs. These receptors were collected from a man younger than 35 in good health. Some clones in this sample may be carry-over from other donors' samples. Both conserved end residues are part of each CDR3. The D gene is left open where the match is weak. Rows may omit the clone size; those that give it use once, few, many or a size class.

TRBJ2-3,TRBD2,.,TRBV5-1,TGCGCCAGCAGCCATGGGACTAGCGGAGACCTCACAGATACGCAGTATTTT,CASSHGTSGDLTDTQYF
TRBJ2-2,TRBD1,.,TRBV9,TGTGCCAGCAGCCCCCGGCGACAGGGTGTCACCGGGGAGCTGTTTTTT,CASSPRRQGVTGELFF
TRBJ1-5,TRBD1,.,TRBV19,TGTGCCAGTAGTCCTCCTAGGGACAGGCCAAATATGTATAGCAATCAGCCCCAGCATTTT,CASSPPRDRPNMYSNQPQHF
TRBJ1-1,TRBD1,.,TRBV28,TGTGCCAGCAGATCGGGACAGCAAACTTTCTTT,CASRSGQQTFF
TRBJ1-4,.,.,TRBV4-2,TGTGCCAGCAGCCAAGATAATCCAGTCTTGAATGAAAAACTGTTTTTT,CASSQDNPVLNEKLFF
TRBJ2-3,TRBD2,.,TRBV5-4,TGTGCCAGCAGCTTTTGGCGGGAGGGGAGGGCGCAGTATTTT,CASSFWREGRAQYF
TRBJ1-2,.,.,TRBV15,TGTGCCACCAGCAGAGCCCAACAGCCATCGATCTATGGCTACACCTTC,CATSRAQQPSIYGYTF
TRBJ1-1,TRBD1,once,TRBV5-6,TGTGCCAGCAGCCCACTCGACAGGGTGACTACTGAAGCTTTCTTT,CASSPLDRVTTEAFF
TRBJ2-2,.,.,TRBV15,TGTGCCACCAGACGTACCGGGGGGCGTTTCACCGGGGAGCTGTTTTTT,CATRRTGGRFTGELFF
TRBJ2-7,TRBD1,.,TRBV7-3,TGTGCCAGCAGCCGGAACCTTTACCACCAGCCGGGACAGGGTAAGTACGAGCAGTACTTC,CASSRNLYHQPGQGKYEQYF
TRBJ2-1,TRBD1,.,TRBV6-5,TGTGCCAGCAGTTTCTACAGGGGGGAGCAGTTCTTC,CASSFYRGEQFF